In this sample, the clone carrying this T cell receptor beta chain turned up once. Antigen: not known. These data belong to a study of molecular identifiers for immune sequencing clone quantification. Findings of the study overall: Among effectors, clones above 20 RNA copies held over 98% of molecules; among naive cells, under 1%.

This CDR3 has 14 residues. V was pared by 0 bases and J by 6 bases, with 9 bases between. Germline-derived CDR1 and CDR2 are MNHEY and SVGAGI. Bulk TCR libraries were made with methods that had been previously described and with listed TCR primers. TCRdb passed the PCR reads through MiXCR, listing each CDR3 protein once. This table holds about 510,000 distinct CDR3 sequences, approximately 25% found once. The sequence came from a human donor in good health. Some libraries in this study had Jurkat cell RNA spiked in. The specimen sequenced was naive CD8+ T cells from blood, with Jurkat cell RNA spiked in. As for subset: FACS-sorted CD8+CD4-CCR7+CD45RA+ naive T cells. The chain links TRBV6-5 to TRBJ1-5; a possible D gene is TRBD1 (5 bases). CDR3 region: CASSYSGASQPQHF. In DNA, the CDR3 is TGTGCCAGCAGTTACTCAGGGGCCAGTCAGCCCCAGCATTTT.